This T cell receptor (beta chain) was captured by sequencing in a study of cytomegalovirus exposure and HLA in healthy donors. This clone was observed once. Its antigen is undetermined. Study conclusions and caveats: Reports credit the classifier with highly specific, highly sensitive diagnosis of cytomegalovirus status.

In the PCR, 60 Vbeta and 13 Jbeta primers were used. Sequencing used immunoSEQ multiplex PCR; TCRdb keeps in-frame clones, though not all of them. Of over 55,000 clones in the sample, about 73% are singletons; the top ten hold roughly 10%. Material: PBMCs. The receptor's source is a woman in her fifties or sixties in good health and CMV-seropositive.

DNA for the CDR3: TGCAGCGTAGATTATGAGGGACAGGCTGGAAACACCATATATTTT. Its protein is CSVDYEGQAGNTIYF. This rearrangement joins TRBV29-1 to TRBJ1-3, with 8 bases identical to TRBD1. The junction had 9 bases not matched to a gene; V was cut back by 6 bases and J by 2 bases. Germline V CDR1 and CDR2: SQVTM, ANQGSEA. The CDR3 contains 15 residues.